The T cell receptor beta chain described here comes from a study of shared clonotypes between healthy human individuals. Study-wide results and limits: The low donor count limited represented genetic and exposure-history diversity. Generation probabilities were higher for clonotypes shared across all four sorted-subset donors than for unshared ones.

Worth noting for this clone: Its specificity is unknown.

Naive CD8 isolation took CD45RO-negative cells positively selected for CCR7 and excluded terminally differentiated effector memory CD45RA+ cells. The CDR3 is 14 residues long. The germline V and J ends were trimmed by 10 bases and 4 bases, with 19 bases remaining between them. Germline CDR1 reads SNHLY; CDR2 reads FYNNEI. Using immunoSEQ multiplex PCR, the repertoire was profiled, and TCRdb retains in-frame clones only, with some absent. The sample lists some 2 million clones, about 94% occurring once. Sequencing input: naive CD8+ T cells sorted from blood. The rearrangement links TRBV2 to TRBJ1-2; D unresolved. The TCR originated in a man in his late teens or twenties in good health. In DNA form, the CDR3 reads TGTGCCATGACGATGCGGGGTAGCAGCTATGGCTACACCTTC. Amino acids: CAMTMRGSSYGYTF.